This entry lists 10 T cell receptor beta chains sequenced from one sample in a study of identical twins. TCRdb re-called the 5' RACE reads with MiXCR, one entry per CDR3 protein. The repertoire consists of 500,000 to 550,000 distinct CDR3 sequences, with about 20% occurring once and the leading ten covering about 0.91%. These same records also appear under a second study, on T cells expressing NK-cell markers.

Sample: CD4+ T cells sorted from blood. Every receptor here comes from a woman aged 18 to 35 in good health.

This clonotype was found a few times. This chain connects TRBV5-5 to TRBJ2-7; no clear D. Between the trimmed V and J ends, which lost 5 bases and 5 bases, there was a span of 11 bases. The CDR3 is made up of 12 amino acids. Germline V CDR1 and CDR2: SGHKS, YYEKEE (reference sequence). As DNA, the CDR3 is TGTGCCAGCAGGCGGAGCACGCACGAGCAGTACTTC. Residues: CASRRSTHEQYF.

This clonotype has a single count. The chain is built from TRBV7-9 and TRBJ2-3; D gene unclear. Germline lookup yields CDR1 SEHNR and CDR2 FQNEAQ (reference sequence). V was pared by 1 base and J by 4 bases, with 9 bases between. The CDR3 spans 14 residues. The CDR3 DNA sequence: TGTGCCAGCAGCTTAGGAGGCTTATCAGATACGCAGTATTTT. This gives the protein CASSLGGLSDTQYF. Variable domain in full (rest from reference TRBV7-9 and TRBJ2-3): DTGVSQNPRHKITKRGQNVTFRCDPISEHNRLYWYRQTLGQGPEFLTYFQNEAQLEKSRLLSDRFSAERPKGSFSTLEIQRTEQGDSAMYLCASSLGGLSDTQYFGPGTRLTVL.

This sequence joins TRBV15 and TRBJ2-2; 7 bases fit TRBD2. J lost 4 bases, V lost 3 bases, and 8 bases had no gene match. The germline CDR1 and CDR2 sequences are LNHNV and YYDKDF (reference sequence). The CDR3 runs 16 residues. The CDR3 coding sequence is TGTGCCACCAGCAGCCTGGCGGGGGTCCCCACCGGGGAGCTGTTTTTT. Encoded protein: CATSSLAGVPTGELFF.

The chain recombines TRBV6-1 with TRBJ1-2; TRBD1 matches 8 bases. J gave up 3 bases and V 7 bases, and 4 bases lay outside the gene matches. This CDR3 has 13 residues. Per the germline V gene, CDR1 is MNHNS and CDR2 is SASEGT. The CDR3 reads CASKKDRDYGYTF. The CDR3 nucleotides are TGTGCCAGCAAGAAGGACAGGGACTATGGCTACACCTTC.

The V gene is TRBV3-1, the J gene TRBJ2-1; D tentatively reads TRBD1 or TRBD2 (5 bases each). V shed 7 bases and J shed 9 bases, with 13 bases lying between them. Germline CDR1 reads LGHDT; CDR2 reads YNNKEL (reference sequence). The CDR3 runs 12 residues. This CDR3 is CASNRGTAEQFF. The CDR3 region has the DNA TGTGCCAGCAATCGTGGGACGGCTGAGCAGTTCTTC.

CDR3 nucleotide sequence: TGTGCCAGCAAAATACAGTCTGGGGCCAACGTCCTGACTTTC. Translating it yields CASKIQSGANVLTF. The chain uses TRBV2 and TRBJ2-6; no clear D gene. There are 14 residues in the CDR3. Per germline, CDR1 SNHLY and CDR2 FYNNEI. Trimming took off 7 bases at V and 1 base at J, with 8 bases between the two ends.

V is TRBV21-1 and J is TRBJ2-5; whether TRBD1, the table's D call, matches the DNA was not checked. TRBV21-1 is described as a pseudogene. The CDR3 runs to 15 residues. The CDR3 spells CASSKPRDSQETQYF. The CDR3 nucleotides read TGTGCCAGCAGCAAACCCCGGGACAGTCAAGAGACCCAGTACTTC.

This clonotype was detected a few times. The chain employs TRBV12-3 or TRBV12-4 and TRBJ2-1; 14 positions agree with TRBD2. With 5 bases clipped from V and 7 bases from J, the junction kept 7 bases outside the gene matches. The CDR3 consists of 16 residues. CDR3 loop: CASSPRGTSGSNEQFF. The CDR3 nucleotides are TGTGCCAGCAGTCCTCGAGGGACTAGCGGGAGTAATGAGCAGTTCTTC.

This clonotype was detected only a few times. The chain links TRBV5-1 to TRBJ2-2; no clear D gene. Trimming shortened V by 7 bases and J by 4 bases, and 17 bases separated the two germline ends. This CDR3 comprises 15 residues. Germline V gene lookup returns CDR1 SGHRS and CDR2 YFSETQ. CDR3 amino acids: CASGNFQRLTGELFF. The CDR3 region has the DNA TGCGCCAGCGGAAACTTCCAGAGACTCACCGGGGAGCTGTTTTTT.

This chain joins TRBV12-3 or TRBV12-4 and TRBJ1-1; unclear D gene. This CDR3 comprises 16 residues. V was clipped by 6 bases and J by 0 bases, with 17 bases between them. The CDR3 region is CASSRRVHGMNTEAFF. The CDR3 DNA reads as TGTGCCAGCAGCCGCCGGGTCCACGGGATGAACACTGAAGCTTTCTTT.